The clone carrying this TCR beta chain was detected many times. There are 14 residues in the CDR3. V lost 4 bases and J 8 bases, leaving 17 bases between the germline ends. TCR beta CDR3 region amplification was performed from RNA transcripts. The TCR CDR3 first-round RT-PCR relied on the HTBI primer set. TCRdb fed the multiplex PCR reads into MiXCR, producing one record per CDR3 protein. This sample yields around 760,000 distinct CDR3 sequences, of which 35% are seen a single time; around 29% belongs to the top ten. This entry belongs to a study of T cells in Graves' hyperthyroidism and ophthalmopathy. Study-wide context: Peripheral blood specimens were obtained at initial diagnosis, prior to any treatment.

The receptor was isolated from a woman aged 35 to 49 with Graves' hyperthyroidism. V gene TRBV12-3 or TRBV12-4 combines with J gene TRBJ1-2; D remains ambiguous. Specimen: blood. The CDR3 DNA is TGTGCCAGCAGTTCAAGGAAGGACGGTGGCGGCTACACCTTC. It specifies CASSSRKDGGGYTF.